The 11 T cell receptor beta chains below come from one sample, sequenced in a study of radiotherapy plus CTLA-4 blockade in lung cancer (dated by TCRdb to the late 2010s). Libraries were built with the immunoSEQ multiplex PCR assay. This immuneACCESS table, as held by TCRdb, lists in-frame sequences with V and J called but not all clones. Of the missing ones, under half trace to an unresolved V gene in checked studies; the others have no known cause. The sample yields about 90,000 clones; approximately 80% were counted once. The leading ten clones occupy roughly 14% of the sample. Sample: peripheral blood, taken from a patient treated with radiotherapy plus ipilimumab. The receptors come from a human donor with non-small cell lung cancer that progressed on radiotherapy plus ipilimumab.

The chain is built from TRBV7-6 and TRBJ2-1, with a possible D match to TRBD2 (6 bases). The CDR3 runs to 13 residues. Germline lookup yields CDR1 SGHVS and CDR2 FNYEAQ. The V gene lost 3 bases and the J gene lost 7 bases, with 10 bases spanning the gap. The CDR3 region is CASSFVGGNEQFF. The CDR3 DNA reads TGTGCCAGCAGCTTCGTGGGGGGTAATGAGCAGTTCTTC.

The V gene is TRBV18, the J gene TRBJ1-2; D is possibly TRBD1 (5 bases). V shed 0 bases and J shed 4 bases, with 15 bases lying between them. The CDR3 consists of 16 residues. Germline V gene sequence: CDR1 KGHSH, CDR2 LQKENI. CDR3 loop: CASSPPGQGRIYGYTF. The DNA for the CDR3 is TGTGCCAGCTCACCACCGGGGCAGGGCAGGATCTATGGCTACACCTTC.

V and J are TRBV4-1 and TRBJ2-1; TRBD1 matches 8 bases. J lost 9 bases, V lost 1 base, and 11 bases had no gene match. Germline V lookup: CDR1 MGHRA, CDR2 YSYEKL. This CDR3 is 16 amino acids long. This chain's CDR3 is CASSQGPTDRGREQFF. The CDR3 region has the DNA TGCGCCAGCAGCCAAGGCCCAACAGACAGGGGCCGTGAGCAGTTCTTC.

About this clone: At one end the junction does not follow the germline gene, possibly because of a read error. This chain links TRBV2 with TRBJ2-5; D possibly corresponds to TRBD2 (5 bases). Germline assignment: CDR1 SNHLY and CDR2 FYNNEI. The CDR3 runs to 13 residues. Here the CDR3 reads CASSYKRKETQYF. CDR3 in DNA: TGTGCCAGCAGTTATAAGCGGAAAGAAACCCAGTACTTC.

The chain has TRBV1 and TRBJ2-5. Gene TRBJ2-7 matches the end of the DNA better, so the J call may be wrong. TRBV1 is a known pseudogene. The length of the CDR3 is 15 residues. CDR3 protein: CTTGTPLLLSYEQYF. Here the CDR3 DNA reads TGCACCACCGGGACGCCACTACTCCTTTCCTACGAGCAGTACTTC.

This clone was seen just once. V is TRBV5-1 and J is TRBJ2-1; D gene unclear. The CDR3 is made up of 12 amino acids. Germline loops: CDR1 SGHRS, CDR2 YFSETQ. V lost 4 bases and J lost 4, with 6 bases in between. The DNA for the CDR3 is TGCGCCAGCAGCGATACTTACAATGAGCAGTTCTTC. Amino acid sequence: CASSDTYNEQFF.

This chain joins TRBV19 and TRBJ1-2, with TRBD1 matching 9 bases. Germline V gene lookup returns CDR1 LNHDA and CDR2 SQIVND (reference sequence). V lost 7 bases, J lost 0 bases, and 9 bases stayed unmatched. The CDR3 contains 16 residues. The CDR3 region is CASTATGGAANYGYTF. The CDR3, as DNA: TGTGCCAGTACTGCGACAGGGGGGGCAGCTAACTATGGCTACACCTTC.

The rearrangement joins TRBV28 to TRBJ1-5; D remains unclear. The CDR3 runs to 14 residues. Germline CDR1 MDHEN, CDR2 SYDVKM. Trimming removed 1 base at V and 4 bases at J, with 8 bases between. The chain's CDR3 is CASSLLAYNQPQHF. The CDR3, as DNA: TGTGCCAGCAGTTTATTGGCATATAATCAGCCCCAGCATTTT.

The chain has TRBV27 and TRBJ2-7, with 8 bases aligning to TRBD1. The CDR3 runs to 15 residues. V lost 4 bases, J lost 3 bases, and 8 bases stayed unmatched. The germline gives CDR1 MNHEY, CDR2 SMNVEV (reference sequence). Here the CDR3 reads CASSSLGTGYYEQYF. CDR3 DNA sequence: TGTGCCAGCAGTTCCCTTGGGACAGGCTACTACGAGCAGTACTTC.

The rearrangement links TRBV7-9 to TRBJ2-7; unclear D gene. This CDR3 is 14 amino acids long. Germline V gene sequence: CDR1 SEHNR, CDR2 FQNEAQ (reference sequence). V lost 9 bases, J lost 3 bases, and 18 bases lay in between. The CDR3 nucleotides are TGTGCCAGAAGCCCGCGCGGCGCTGTCTACGAGCAGTACTTC. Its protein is CARSPRGAVYEQYF.

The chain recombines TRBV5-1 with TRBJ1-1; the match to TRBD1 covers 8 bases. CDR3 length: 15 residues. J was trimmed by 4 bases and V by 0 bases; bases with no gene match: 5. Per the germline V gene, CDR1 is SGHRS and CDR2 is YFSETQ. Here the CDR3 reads CASSLEGTGFTEAFF. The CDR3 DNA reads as TGCGCCAGCAGCTTGGAAGGGACAGGCTTCACTGAAGCTTTCTTT.